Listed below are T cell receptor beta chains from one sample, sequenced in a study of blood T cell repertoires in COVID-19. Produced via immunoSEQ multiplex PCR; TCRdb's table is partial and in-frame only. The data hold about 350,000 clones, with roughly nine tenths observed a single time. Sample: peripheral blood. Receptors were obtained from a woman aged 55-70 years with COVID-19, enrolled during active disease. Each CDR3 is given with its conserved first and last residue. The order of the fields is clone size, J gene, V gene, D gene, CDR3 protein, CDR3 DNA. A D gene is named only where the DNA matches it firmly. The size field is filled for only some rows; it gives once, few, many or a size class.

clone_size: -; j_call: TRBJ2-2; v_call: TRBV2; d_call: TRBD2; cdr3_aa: CASRPGLAVGGELFF; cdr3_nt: TGTGCCAGCAGACCCGGACTAGCGGTAGGCGGGGAGCTGTTTTTT
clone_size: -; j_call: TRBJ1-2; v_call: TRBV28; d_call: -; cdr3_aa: CASSLRRYGYTF; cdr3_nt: TGTGCCAGCAGTTTACGGCGGTATGGCTACACCTTC
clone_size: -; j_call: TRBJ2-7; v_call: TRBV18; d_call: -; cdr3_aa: CASSQQGNEQYF; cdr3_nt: TGTGCCAGCTCACAACAGGGTAACGAGCAGTACTTC
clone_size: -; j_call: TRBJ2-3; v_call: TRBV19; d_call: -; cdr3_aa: CASSPQGGGTDTQYF; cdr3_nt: TGTGCCAGTAGTCCTCAGGGCGGGGGCACAGATACGCAGTATTTT
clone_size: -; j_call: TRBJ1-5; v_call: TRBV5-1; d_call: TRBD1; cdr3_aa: CASSLGQENQPQHF; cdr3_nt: TGCGCCAGCAGCTTAGGACAGGAGAATCAGCCCCAGCATTTT
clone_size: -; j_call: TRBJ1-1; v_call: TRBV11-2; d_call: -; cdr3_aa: CASSFNPAGGDRNTEAFF; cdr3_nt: TGTGCCAGCAGCTTCAACCCTGCGGGGGGAGACAGAAACACTGAAGCTTTCTTT
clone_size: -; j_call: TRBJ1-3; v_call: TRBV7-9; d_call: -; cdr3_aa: CASGVGASAGNTIYF; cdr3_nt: TGTGCCAGCGGCGTGGGGGCATCGGCTGGAAACACCATATATTTT
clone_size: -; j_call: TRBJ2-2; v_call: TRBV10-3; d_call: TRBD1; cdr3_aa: CAISRNRDRETGELFF; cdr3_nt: TGTGCCATCAGTAGAAACCGGGACAGGGAAACCGGGGAGCTGTTTTTT
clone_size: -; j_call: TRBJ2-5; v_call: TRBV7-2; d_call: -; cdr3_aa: CASRPDRYQETQYF; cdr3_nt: TGTGCCAGCAGACCGGACAGATACCAAGAGACCCAGTACTTC
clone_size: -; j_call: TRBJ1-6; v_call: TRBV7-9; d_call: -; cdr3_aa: CASSSGDINSPLHF; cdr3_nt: TGTGCCAGCAGCTCCGGGGACATTAATTCACCCCTCCACTTT
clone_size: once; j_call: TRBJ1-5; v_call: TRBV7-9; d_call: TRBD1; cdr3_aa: CASSLGTGFGNQPQHF; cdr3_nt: TGTGCCAGCAGCTTAGGGACAGGTTTCGGCAATCAGCCCCAGCATTTT
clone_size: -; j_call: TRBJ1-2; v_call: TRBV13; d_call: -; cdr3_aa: CASSFQGHSYGYTF; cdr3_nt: TGTGCCAGCAGCTTCCAGGGACACTCCTATGGCTACACCTTC
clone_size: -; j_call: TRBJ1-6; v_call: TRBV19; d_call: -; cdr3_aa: CASTPGPYNSPLHF; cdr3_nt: TGTGCCAGTACCCCCGGTCCCTATAATTCACCCCTCCACTTT
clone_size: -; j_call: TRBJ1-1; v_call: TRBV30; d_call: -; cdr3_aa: CACRGRNTEAFF; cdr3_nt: TGTGCCTGCCGTGGCAGAAACACTGAAGCTTTCTTT
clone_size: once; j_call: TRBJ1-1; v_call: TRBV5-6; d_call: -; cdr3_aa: CASTRRGSTEAFF; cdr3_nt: TGTGCCAGCACGCGGCGAGGTTCCACTGAAGCTTTCTTT
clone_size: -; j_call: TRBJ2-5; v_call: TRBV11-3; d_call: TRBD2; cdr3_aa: CASSLGSRGVEETQYF; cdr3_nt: TGTGCCAGCAGCTTAGGTTCGCGGGGGGTGGAAGAGACCCAGTACTTC
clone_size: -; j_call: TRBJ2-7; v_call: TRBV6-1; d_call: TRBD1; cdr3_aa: CASSDNRGLKDEQYF; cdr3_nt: TGTGCCAGCAGTGACAACAGGGGGCTGAAGGACGAGCAGTACTTC
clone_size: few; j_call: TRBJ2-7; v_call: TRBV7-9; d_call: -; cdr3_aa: CASSLGEVSYEQYF; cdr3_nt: TGTGCCAGCAGCTTAGGGGAGGTTTCCTACGAGCAGTACTTC
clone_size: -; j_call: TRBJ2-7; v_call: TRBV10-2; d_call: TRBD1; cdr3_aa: CASRGQTRPYEQYF; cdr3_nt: TGCGCCAGCAGGGGACAGACTCGGCCCTACGAGCAGTACTTC
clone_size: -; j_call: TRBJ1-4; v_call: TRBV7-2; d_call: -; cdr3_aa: CATTKTGLGEKLFF; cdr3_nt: TGTGCCACCACAAAAACGGGACTAGGTGAAAAACTGTTTTTT
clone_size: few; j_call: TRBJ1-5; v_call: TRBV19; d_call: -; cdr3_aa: CASSIVGGRARQPQHF; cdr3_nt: TGTGCCAGTAGTATAGTCGGGGGACGGGCACGACAGCCCCAGCATTTT
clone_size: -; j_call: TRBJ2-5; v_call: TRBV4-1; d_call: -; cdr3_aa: CASSQESGSVETQYF; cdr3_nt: TGCGCCAGCAGCCAAGAATCGGGGAGTGTAGAGACCCAGTACTTC
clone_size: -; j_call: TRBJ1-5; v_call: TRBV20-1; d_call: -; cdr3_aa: CSACLAQPQHF; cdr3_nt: TGCAGTGCTTGTCTGGCTCAGCCCCAGCATTTT
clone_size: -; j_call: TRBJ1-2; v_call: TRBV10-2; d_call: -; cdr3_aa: CASSGTGDGYTF; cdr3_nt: TGCGCCAGCAGTGGGACGGGAGATGGCTACACCTTC
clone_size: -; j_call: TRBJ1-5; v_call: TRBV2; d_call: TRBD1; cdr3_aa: CASRESDRVWNF; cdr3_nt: TGTGCCAGCAGGGAGAGTGACAGGGTCTGGAATTTT
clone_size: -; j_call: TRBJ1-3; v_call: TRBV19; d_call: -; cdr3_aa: CASRISSGNTIYF; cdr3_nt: TGTGCCAGTAGGATTAGCTCTGGAAACACCATATATTTT
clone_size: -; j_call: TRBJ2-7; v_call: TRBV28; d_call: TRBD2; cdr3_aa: CASSLNLSGGTGHEQYF; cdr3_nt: TGTGCCAGCAGTTTAAATTTAAGCGGGGGGACCGGTCACGAGCAGTACTTC
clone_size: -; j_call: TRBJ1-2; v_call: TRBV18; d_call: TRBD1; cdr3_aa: CASSPQGQGGGAGYTF; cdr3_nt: TGTGCCAGCTCACCACAAGGACAGGGTGGCGGAGCTGGCTACACCTTC
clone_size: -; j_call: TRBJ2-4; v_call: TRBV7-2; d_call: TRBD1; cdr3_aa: CASSPDRGLAKNIQYF; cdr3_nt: TGTGCCAGCAGCCCAGACAGGGGGTTAGCCAAAAACATTCAGTACTTC
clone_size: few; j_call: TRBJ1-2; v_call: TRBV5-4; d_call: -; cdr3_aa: CASSPGHNYGYTF; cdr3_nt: TGTGCCAGCAGTCCGGGACATAACTATGGCTACACCTTC
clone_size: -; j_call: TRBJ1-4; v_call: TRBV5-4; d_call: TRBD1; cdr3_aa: CASSDIGTGREKLFF; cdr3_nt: TGTGCCAGCAGCGATATTGGGACAGGGAGGGAAAAACTGTTTTTT